The clone carrying this T cell receptor beta chain was seen once. TCRdb's copy holds only in-frame clones and misses some; the assay was immunoSEQ multiplex PCR. Of about 250,000 clones in the sample, over 70% were seen once. Trimming left V 4 bases short and J 0 bases short, with 13 bases between. The germline V gene encodes CDR1 MGHRA and CDR2 YSYEKL. The CDR3 length is 16 residues. This sample was included in a study of blood T cell repertoires in COVID-19. Overall study: Researchers got acute and convalescent COVID-19 samples from the United States, Italy and Spain.

This chain uses TRBV4-1 with TRBJ1-3; D ambiguous. This receptor was taken from a woman of 80 years or more with acute or convalescent COVID-19. Sequenced: peripheral blood. The CDR3 reads CASSLSQASSGNTIYF. Here the CDR3 DNA reads TGCGCCAGCAGCCTAAGCCAGGCCTCCTCTGGAAACACCATATATTTT.